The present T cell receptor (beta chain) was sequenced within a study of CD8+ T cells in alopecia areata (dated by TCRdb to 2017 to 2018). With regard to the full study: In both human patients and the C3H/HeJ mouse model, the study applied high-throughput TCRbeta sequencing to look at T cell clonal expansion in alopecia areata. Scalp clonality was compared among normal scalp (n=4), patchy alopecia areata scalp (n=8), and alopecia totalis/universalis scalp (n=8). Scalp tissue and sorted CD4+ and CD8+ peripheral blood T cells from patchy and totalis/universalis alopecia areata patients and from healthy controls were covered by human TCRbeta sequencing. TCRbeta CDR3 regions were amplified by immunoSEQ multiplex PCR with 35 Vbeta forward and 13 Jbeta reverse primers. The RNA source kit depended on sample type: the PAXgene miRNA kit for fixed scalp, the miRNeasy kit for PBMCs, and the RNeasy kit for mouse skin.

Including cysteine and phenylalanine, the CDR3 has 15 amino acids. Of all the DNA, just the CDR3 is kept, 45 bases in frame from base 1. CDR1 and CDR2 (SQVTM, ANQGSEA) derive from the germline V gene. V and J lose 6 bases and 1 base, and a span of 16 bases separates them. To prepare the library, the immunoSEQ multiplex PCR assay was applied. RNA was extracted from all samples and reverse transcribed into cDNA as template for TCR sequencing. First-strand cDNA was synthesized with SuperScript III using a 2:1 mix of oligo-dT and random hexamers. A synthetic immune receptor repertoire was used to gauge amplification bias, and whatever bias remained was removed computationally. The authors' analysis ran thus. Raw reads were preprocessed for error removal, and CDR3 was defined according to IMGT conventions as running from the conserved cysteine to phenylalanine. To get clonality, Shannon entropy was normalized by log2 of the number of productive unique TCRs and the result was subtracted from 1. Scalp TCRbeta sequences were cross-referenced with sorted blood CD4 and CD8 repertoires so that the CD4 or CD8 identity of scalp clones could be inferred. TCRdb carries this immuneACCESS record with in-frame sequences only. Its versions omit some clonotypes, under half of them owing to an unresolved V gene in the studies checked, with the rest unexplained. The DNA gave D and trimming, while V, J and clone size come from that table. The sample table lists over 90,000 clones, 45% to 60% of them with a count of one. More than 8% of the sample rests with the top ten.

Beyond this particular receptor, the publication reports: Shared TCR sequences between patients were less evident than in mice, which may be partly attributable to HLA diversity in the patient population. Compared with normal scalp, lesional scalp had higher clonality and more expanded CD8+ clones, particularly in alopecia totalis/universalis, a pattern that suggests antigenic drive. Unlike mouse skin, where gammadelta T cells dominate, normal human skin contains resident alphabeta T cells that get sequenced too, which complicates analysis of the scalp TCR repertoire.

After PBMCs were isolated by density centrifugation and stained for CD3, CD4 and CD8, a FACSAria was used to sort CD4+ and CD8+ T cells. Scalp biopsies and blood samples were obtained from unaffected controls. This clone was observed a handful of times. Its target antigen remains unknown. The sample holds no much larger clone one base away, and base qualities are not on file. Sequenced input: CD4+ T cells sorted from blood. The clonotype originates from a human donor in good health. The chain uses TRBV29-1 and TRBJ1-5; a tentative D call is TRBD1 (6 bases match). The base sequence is TGCAGCGTGGGAGCAACAGGGTCGAGCAATCAGCCCCAGCATTTT. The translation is CSVGATGSSNQPQHF.